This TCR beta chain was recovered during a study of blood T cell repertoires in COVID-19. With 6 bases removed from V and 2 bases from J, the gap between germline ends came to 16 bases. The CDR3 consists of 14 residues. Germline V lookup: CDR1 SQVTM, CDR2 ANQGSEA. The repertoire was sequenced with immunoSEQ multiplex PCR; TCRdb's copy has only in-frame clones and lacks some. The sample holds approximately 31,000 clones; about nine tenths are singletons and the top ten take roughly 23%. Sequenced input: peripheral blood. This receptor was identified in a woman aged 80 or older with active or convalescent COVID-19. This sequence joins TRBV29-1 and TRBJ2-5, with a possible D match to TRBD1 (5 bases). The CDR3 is CSVRNVGQQETQYF. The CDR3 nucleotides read TGCAGCGTCAGAAACGTGGGGCAGCAAGAGACCCAGTACTTC.